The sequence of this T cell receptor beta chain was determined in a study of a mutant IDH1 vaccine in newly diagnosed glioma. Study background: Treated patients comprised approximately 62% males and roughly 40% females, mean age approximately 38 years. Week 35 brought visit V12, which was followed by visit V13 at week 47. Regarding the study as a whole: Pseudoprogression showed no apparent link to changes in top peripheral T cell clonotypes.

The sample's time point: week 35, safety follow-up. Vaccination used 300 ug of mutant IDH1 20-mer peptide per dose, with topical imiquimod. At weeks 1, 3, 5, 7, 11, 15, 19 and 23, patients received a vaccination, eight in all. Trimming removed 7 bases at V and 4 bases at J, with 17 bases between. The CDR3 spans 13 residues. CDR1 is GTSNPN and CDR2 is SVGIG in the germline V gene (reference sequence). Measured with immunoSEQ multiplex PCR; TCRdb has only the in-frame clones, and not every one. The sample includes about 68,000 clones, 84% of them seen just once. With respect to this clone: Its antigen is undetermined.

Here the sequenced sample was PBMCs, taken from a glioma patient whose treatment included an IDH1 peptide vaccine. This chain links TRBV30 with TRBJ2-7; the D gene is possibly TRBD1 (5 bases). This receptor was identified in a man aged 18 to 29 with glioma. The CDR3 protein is CAFLARAPYEQYF. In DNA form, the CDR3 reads TGTGCCTTTCTCGCCAGGGCGCCTTACGAGCAGTACTTC.